The TCR beta chain described here comes from a study of cytomegalovirus exposure and HLA in healthy donors. Findings and limits, study-wide: When analyzed later, a missense DCLRE1C variant was found to be linked to TCR beta V- and J-gene trimming. The authors later found TCR association rates varying by HLA locus, with DRB1 most and HLA-C fewest.

Concerning this clone itself: Its target is not known.

Primers: 60 Vbeta forward and 13 Jbeta reverse. Measured with immunoSEQ multiplex PCR; TCRdb has only the in-frame clones, and not every one. This table holds roughly 200,000 clones, around 75% found once. The junction had 8 bases not matched to a gene; V was cut back by 8 bases and J by 4 bases. The germline V gene encodes CDR1 KGHSH and CDR2 LQKENI. The CDR3 has 15 amino acids. V and J are TRBV18 and TRBJ1-5, with TRBD1 matching 10 bases. This sequence originates from a female donor in good health and CMV-seronegative. Specimen: PBMCs. CDR3 protein: CASPTGQGGNQPQHF. The CDR3 coding sequence is TGTGCCAGCCCGACCGGACAGGGGGGAAATCAGCCCCAGCATTTT.